These 29 T cell receptor beta chains were sequenced from one sample in a study of blood T cell repertoires in COVID-19. TCRdb's table, derived via immunoSEQ multiplex PCR, lists solely in-frame clones and lacks some. The table records 200,000 to 250,000 clones, roughly 80% of them present only once. The sequencing sample was made of peripheral blood. Every receptor here comes from a woman between 70 and 85 years old with COVID-19, enrolled during active disease.

The chain has TRBV28 and TRBJ1-2, with 8 bases identical to TRBD1. This CDR3 is built from 15 residues. Trimming cost V 2 bases and J 3 bases; bases outside gene matches: 5. In germline, CDR1 is MDHEN, CDR2 SYDVKM. The CDR3 loop is CASSLGQGGYYGYTF. CDR3 in DNA: TGTGCCAGCAGTTTAGGACAGGGTGGCTACTATGGCTACACCTTC.

This clone was seen only once. The genes are TRBV2 and TRBJ1-6; no clear D gene. The CDR3 sequence is 15 residues long. In germline, CDR1 is SNHLY, CDR2 FYNNEI. V lost 6 bases to trimming and J lost 0 bases, with 9 bases between them. The CDR3 bases are TGTGCCAGCAGAAACACAGTCTCCTATAATTCACCCCTCCACTTT. The encoded protein is CASRNTVSYNSPLHF.

CDR3 in amino acids: CATPGLAAPETQYF. CDR3 DNA: TGTGCCACCCCCGGGCTAGCCGCACCAGAGACCCAGTACTTC. The chain recombines TRBV2 with TRBJ2-5; maybe TRBD2 (5 bases). CDR3 size: 14 residues. V lost 10 bases and J lost 4, with 19 bases in between. Germline V CDR1 and CDR2: SNHLY, FYNNEI.

The CDR3 loop reads CASSRGTSGYEQYF. CDR3 DNA: TGTGCCAGCAGCAGAGGGACTAGCGGCTACGAGCAGTACTTC. The rearrangement uses TRBV25-1 and TRBJ2-7, with 11 bases matching TRBD2. This CDR3 has 14 residues. V gave up 6 bases and J gave up 3 bases; unmatched junction bases: 4. Germline values: CDR1 MGHDK, CDR2 SYGVNS.

On this clone: In the same sample, other DNA sequences code for this CDR3. The chain has TRBV2 and TRBJ2-7, with D perhaps TRBD1 (6 bases). The V end was cut by 6 bases, the J end by 1 base, with 13 bases between. The CDR3 loop spans 14 amino acids. Per germline, CDR1 SNHLY and CDR2 FYNNEI. DNA of the CDR3: TGTGCCAGCAGCTTGGGCCAGGGGTCCTACGAGCAGTACTTC. The encoded protein is CASSLGQGSYEQYF.

This chain joins TRBV5-5 and TRBJ2-3; the match to TRBD1 covers 9 bases. J was trimmed by 2 bases and V by 2 bases; bases with no gene match: 3. This CDR3 has 15 residues. Germline V gene data show CDR1 as SGHKS and CDR2 as YYEKEE (reference sequence). The CDR3 DNA sequence: TGTGCCAGCAGCTTTGGACAGGGGATCACAGATACGCAGTATTTT. As protein: CASSFGQGITDTQYF.

In DNA form, the CDR3 reads TGCGCCAGCAGCCAAGACCCGCAGGGAAACTATGGCTACACCTTC. Translated, it gives CASSQDPQGNYGYTF. The J gene is TRBJ1-2, the V gene TRBV4-3; tentatively, D is TRBD1 (5 bases). V was pared by 0 bases and J by 2 bases, with 10 bases between. Germline V gene lookup returns CDR1 LGHNA and CDR2 YSLEER. This CDR3 is built from 15 residues.

This chain uses TRBV18 with TRBJ1-6; the D gene is possibly TRBD1 (5 bases). This CDR3 has 15 amino acids. Trimming left V 3 bases short and J 11 bases short, with 17 bases between. Germline V gives CDR1 KGHSH, CDR2 LQKENI. The DNA of the CDR3 is TGTGCCAGCTCACCCGCCGACAGTCCAGGGACACCCCTCCACTTT. The encoded protein is CASSPADSPGTPLHF.

The chain carries TRBV19 and TRBJ1-3; tentative D call: TRBD1 (5 bases). V was pared by 3 bases and J by 4 bases, with 19 bases between. Germline CDR1 LNHDA, CDR2 SQIVND (reference sequence). This CDR3 comprises 17 residues. In nucleotides, the CDR3 is TGTGCCAGTAGTATTCTGGCAGGGCGCCGGCTAGGAAACACCATATATTTT. This sequence encodes CASSILAGRRLGNTIYF.

This sequence joins TRBV19 and TRBJ2-4, with a weak D call TRBD2 (5 bases). Trimming pared 6 bases from V and 11 bases from J, leaving 17 bases between. This CDR3 has 13 residues. Per germline, CDR1 LNHDA and CDR2 SQIVND (reference sequence). The CDR3 here is CASSSIEGTVQYF. The CDR3 DNA reads as TGTGCCAGTAGCTCAATCGAGGGTACAGTTCAGTACTTC.

This chain connects TRBV4-3 to TRBJ1-1, with D maybe TRBD1 (5 bases). Germline V gives CDR1 LGHNA, CDR2 YSLEER. The germline V and J ends were trimmed by 5 bases and 3 bases, with 13 bases remaining between them. This CDR3 has 14 amino acids. CDR3 sequence (DNA): TGCGCCAGCAGCGGAGGGGCCCGGGACACTGAAGCTTTCTTT. It encodes CASSGGARDTEAFF.

V and J are TRBV12-1 and TRBJ1-5. TRBV12-1 has pseudogene status. This CDR3 has 18 amino acids. This CDR3 reads CASSPRTIPQRGNQPQHF. In DNA, the CDR3 is TGTGCCAGCAGCCCCCGGACCATACCACAGAGGGGCAATCAGCCCCAGCATTTT.

V gene TRBV30 combines with J gene TRBJ2-1; 15 bases match TRBD2. Germline loops: CDR1 GTSNPN, CDR2 SVGIG (reference sequence). The CDR3 has 20 residues. After removal of 2 bases from V and 6 bases from J, the junction contained 17 bases not matched to a gene. The CDR3 loop reads CAWSKEPGTSGRYWGNEQFF. In nucleotides, the CDR3 is TGTGCCTGGAGTAAAGAACCAGGGACTAGCGGGAGGTACTGGGGCAATGAGCAGTTCTTC.

V is TRBV19 and J is TRBJ2-1; the match to TRBD2 covers 8 bases. Germline CDR1 is LNHDA and CDR2 is SQIVND (reference sequence). This CDR3 contains 16 residues. Trimming took 6 bases from V and 0 from J; bases not matched to a gene: 7. CDR3 DNA: TGTGCCAGTAGCGGGAGGGCCGGGGACTCCTACAATGAGCAGTTCTTC. As protein: CASSGRAGDSYNEQFF.

The chain employs TRBV7-2 and TRBJ1-1; 8 bases map to TRBD1. The CDR3 sequence is 14 residues long. V was pared by 5 bases and J by 4 bases, with 6 bases of the junction left unmatched. CDR1 and CDR2 from the germline V gene are SGHTA and FQGNSA. CDR3 loop: CASSPDRAVTEAFF. CDR3 DNA: TGTGCCAGCAGCCCGGACAGGGCAGTCACTGAAGCTTTCTTT.

The chain couples TRBV3-1 (or the pseudogene TRBV3-2) to TRBJ2-3, with D possibly matching TRBD2 (6 bases). The CDR3 is made up of 14 amino acids. Deletions cut 2 bases from V and 5 bases from J, with 11 bases between. The V gene's germline CDR1 is LGHDT and CDR2 YNNKEL (reference sequence). The CDR3 is CASSQLTGGDTQYF. In nucleotides, the CDR3 is TGTGCCAGCAGCCAACTTACCGGGGGAGATACGCAGTATTTT.

The CDR3 protein is CAWRTGGGYGYTF. DNA of the CDR3: TGTGCCTGGAGGACAGGGGGAGGCTATGGCTACACCTTC. The rearrangement links TRBV30 to TRBJ1-2, with 9 bases lining up with TRBD1. The germline gives CDR1 GTSNPN, CDR2 SVGIG (reference sequence). CDR3 length: 13 residues. Trimming cost V 3 bases and J 4 bases; bases outside gene matches: 3. Full variable domain (rest looked up from reference TRBV30 and TRBJ1-2): SQTIHQWPATLVQPVGSPLSLECTVEGTSNPNLYWYRQAAGRGLQLLFYSVGIGQISSEVPQNLSASRPQDRQFILSSKKLLLSDSGFYLCAWRTGGGYGYTFGSGTRLTVV.

This clone was found a few times. This same CDR3 is encoded by further DNA sequences in the sample. The chain joins TRBV28 to TRBJ2-7; D is possibly TRBD2 (6 bases). CDR3 length equals 13 residues. Germline V CDR1 and CDR2: MDHEN, SYDVKM. The ends were cut back, 3 bases at V and 2 bases at J, with 8 bases in the middle. This CDR3 is CASSLGGTYEQYF. The CDR3 coding sequence is TGTGCCAGCAGTTTGGGGGGAACCTACGAGCAGTACTTC.

The chain recombines TRBV6-4 with TRBJ2-1; 10 bases fit TRBD2. The CDR3 runs to 13 residues. Germline assignment: CDR1 MRHNA and CDR2 SNTAGT. V was pared by 8 bases and J by 9 bases, with 7 bases of the junction left unmatched. The CDR3 spells CASGSSGRTEQFF. CDR3 DNA: TGTGCCAGCGGCTCTAGCGGGAGAACTGAGCAGTTCTTC.

The chain uses TRBV7-9 and TRBJ2-7, with TRBD2 identical over 13 bases. Germline lookup yields CDR1 SEHNR and CDR2 FQNEAQ (reference sequence). The V segment lost 1 base and the J segment 2 bases; nucleotides outside the gene matches: 8. This CDR3 contains 18 residues. DNA of the CDR3: TGTGCCAGCAGCTTAGTTCGGACTAGCGGGAGTTTCGCCTACGAGCAGTACTTC. Translation: CASSLVRTSGSFAYEQYF.

V usage is TRBV27 and J usage is TRBJ2-1; the match to TRBD2 covers 9 bases. Trimming at V came to 5 bases and at J to 5 bases, leaving 7 bases not matched to a gene. This CDR3 is 15 amino acids long. Germline values: CDR1 MNHEY, CDR2 SMNVEV (reference sequence). In DNA form, the CDR3 reads TGTGCCAGCAGTGCTGAGGGACTAGCCCACAATGAGCAGTTCTTC. Its translation: CASSAEGLAHNEQFF.

The V and J genes are TRBV7-8 and TRBJ2-3; 9 nucleotides line up with TRBD2. Germline CDR1 reads SGHVS; CDR2 reads FQNEAQ. V gave up 1 base and J gave up 3 bases; unmatched junction bases: 5. The CDR3 is 16 amino acids. CDR3 in DNA: TGTGCCAGCAGCTTAGAGTATCTAGCGGGAACAGATACGCAGTATTTT. Its protein is CASSLEYLAGTDTQYF. The full variable domain, with the rest looked up from reference TRBV7-8 and TRBJ2-3, is GAGVSQSPRYKVAKRGQDVALRCDPISGHVSLFWYQQALGQGPEFLTYFQNEAQLDKSGLPSDRFFAERPEGSVSTLKIQRTQQEDSAVYLCASSLEYLAGTDTQYFGPGTRLTVL.

The V and J genes are TRBV20-1 and TRBJ2-7, with D possibly TRBD2 on 5 matching bases. This CDR3 is built from 16 residues. Trimming shortened V by 3 bases and J by 3 bases, and 21 bases separated the two germline ends. The germline gives CDR1 DFQATT, CDR2 SNEGSKA (reference sequence). The CDR3 region is CSASDFGLAVDYEQYF. CDR3 nucleotides: TGCAGTGCTAGTGACTTTGGCCTAGCAGTAGACTACGAGCAGTACTTC.

V and J are TRBV5-1 and TRBJ2-2, with D perhaps matching TRBD1 (7 bases). Trimming cost V 1 base and J 3 bases, with 10 bases left between them. Germline CDR1 SGHRS, CDR2 YFSETQ. This CDR3 has 15 residues. This CDR3 reads CASSLSGGYTGELFF. In DNA form, the CDR3 reads TGCGCCAGCAGCTTGTCAGGGGGGTACACCGGGGAGCTGTTTTTT.

This clone has just one count. The chain combines TRBV25-1 with TRBJ2-5; 7 bases agree with TRBD2. Germline CDR1 is MGHDK and CDR2 is SYGVNS. J was trimmed by 4 bases and V by 8 bases; bases with no gene match: 13. The CDR3 covers 15 residues. The CDR3 region is CASSPALAVGETQYF. The DNA of the CDR3 is TGTGCCAGCTCTCCGGCGCTAGCGGTAGGAGAGACCCAGTACTTC.

The V gene is TRBV7-2, the J gene TRBJ2-5, with 12 bases aligning to TRBD1. Germline CDR1 and CDR2: SGHTA and FQGNSA. V shed 1 base and J 5 bases; nucleotides not matched to a gene: 5. CDR3 length: 16 residues. The CDR3 nucleotides read TGTGCCAGCAGCTTAGTTGGGACAGGGGGCTTGGAGACCCAGTACTTC. Translation gives CASSLVGTGGLETQYF.

V usage is TRBV30 and J usage is TRBJ2-1; 7 bases line up with TRBD2. The CDR3 covers 14 residues. The V gene's germline CDR1 is GTSNPN and CDR2 SVGIG (reference sequence). V lost 5 bases and J lost 9; bases outside the gene matches: 13. CDR3 bases: TGTGCCTGGGTTCCGCTGGGCCTAGCGGCTGAGCAGTTCTTC. Its protein product is CAWVPLGLAAEQFF. Full variable domain (missing parts from reference TRBV30 and TRBJ2-1): SQTIHQWPATLVQPVGSPLSLECTVEGTSNPNLYWYRQAAGRGLQLLFYSVGIGQISSEVPQNLSASRPQDRQFILSSKKLLLSDSGFYLCAWVPLGLAAEQFFGPGTRLTVL.

The rearrangement links TRBV28 to TRBJ1-5, with D maybe TRBD1 (6 bases). Germline lookup yields CDR1 MDHEN and CDR2 SYDVKM. The CDR3 extends over 16 amino acids. V lost 3 bases to trimming and J lost 0 bases, with 12 bases between them. The CDR3 sequence: CASSLGGAYSNQPQHF. CDR3 nucleotide sequence: TGTGCCAGCAGTTTGGGGGGGGCCTATAGCAATCAGCCCCAGCATTTT.

V is TRBV2 and J is TRBJ1-2; the match to TRBD1 covers 12 bases. Germline CDR1 is SNHLY and CDR2 is FYNNEI. V shed 5 bases and J 6 bases; nucleotides not matched to a gene: 7. CDR3 length: 15 residues. This CDR3 is CASSRDRGLADGYTF. CDR3 nucleotide sequence: TGTGCCAGCAGTAGGGACAGGGGGCTGGCGGATGGCTACACCTTC.